The present entry profiles one T cell receptor beta chain with its context. The antigen is undetermined. The data were obtained in a study of T cell responses to AZD1222 COVID-19 vaccine. Trimming cost V 3 bases and J 0 bases, with 5 bases left between them. Germline loops: CDR1 MNHNS, CDR2 SASEGT. The CDR3 contains 13 residues. Notes on the study in general: Repertoire sampling occurred only after the peak T cell response.

Profiled with immunoSEQ multiplex PCR; TCRdb holds only in-frame clones, not every one. In the table there are over 120,000 clones, 80% to 90% of which are singletons. This receptor was identified in an adult in good health. The sample consisted of peripheral blood, taken on day 0 of AZD1222 vaccination. The chain combines TRBV6-1 with TRBJ2-5, with D unresolved. The CDR3, as DNA: TGTGCCAGCAGTGAGCAATACCAAGAGACCCAGTACTTC. Translating it yields CASSEQYQETQYF.